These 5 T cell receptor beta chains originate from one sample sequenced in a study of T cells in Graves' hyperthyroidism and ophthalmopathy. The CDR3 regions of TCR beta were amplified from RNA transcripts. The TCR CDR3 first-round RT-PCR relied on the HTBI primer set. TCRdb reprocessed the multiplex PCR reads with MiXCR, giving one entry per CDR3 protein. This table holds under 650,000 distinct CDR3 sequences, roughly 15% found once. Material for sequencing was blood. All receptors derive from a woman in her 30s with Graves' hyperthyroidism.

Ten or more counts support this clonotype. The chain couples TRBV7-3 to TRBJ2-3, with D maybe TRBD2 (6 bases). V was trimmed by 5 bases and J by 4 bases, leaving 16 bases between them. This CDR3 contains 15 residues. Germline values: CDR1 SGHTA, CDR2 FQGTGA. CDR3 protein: CASSRGNRGPDTQYF. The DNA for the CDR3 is TGTGCCAGCAGCCGCGGGAATCGGGGCCCAGATACGCAGTATTTT.

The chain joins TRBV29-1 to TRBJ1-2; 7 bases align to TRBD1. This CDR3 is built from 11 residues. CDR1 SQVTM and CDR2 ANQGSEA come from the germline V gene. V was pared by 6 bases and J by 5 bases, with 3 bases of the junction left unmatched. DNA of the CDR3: TGCAGCGTCCCACAGGGGTATGGCTACACCTTC. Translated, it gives CSVPQGYGYTF.

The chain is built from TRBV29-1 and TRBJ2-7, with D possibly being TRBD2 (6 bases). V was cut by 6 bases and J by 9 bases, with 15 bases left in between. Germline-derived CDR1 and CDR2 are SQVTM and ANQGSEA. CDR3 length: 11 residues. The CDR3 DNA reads TGCAGCGTGGGGGACTTCCGCGGGCAGTACTTC. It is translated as CSVGDFRGQYF.

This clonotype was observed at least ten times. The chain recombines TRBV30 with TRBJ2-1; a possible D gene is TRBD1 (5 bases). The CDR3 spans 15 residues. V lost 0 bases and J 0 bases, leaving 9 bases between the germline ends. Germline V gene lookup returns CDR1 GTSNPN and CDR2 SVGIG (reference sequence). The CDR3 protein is CAWSVGQGSYNEQFF. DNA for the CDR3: TGTGCCTGGAGTGTGGGGCAGGGCTCCTACAATGAGCAGTTCTTC.

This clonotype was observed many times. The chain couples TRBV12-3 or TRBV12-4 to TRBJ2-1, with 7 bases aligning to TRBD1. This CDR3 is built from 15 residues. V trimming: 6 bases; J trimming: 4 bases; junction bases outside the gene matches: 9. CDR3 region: CASSASGTAYNEQFF. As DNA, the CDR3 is TGTGCCAGCAGCGCATCCGGGACAGCTTACAATGAGCAGTTCTTC.